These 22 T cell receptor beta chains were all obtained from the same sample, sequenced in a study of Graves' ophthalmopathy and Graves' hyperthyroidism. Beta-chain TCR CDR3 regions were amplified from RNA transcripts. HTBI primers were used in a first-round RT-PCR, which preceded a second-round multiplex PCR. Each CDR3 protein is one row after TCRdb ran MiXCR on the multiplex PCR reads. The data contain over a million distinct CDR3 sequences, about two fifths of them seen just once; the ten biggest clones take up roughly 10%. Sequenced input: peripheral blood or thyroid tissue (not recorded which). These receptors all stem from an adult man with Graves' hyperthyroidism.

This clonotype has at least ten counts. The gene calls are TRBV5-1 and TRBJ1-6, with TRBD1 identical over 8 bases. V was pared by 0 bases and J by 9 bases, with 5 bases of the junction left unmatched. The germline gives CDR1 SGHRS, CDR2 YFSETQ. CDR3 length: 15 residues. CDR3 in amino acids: CASSLDGQGGSPLHF. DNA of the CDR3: TGCGCCAGCAGCTTGGATGGACAGGGTGGTTCACCCCTCCACTTT.

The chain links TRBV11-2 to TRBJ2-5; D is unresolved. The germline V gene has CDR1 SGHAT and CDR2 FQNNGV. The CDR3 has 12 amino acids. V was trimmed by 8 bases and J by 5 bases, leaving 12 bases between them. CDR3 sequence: CASPPIGETQYF. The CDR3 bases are TGTGCCAGCCCCCCCATAGGGGAGACCCAGTACTTC.

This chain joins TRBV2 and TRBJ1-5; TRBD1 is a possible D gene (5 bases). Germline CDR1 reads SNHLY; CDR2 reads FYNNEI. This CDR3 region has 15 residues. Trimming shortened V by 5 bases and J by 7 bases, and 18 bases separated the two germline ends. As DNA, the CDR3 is TGTGCCAGCAGTTGGGGGGGGGGGGTCAGCCAGCCCCAGCATTTT. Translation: CASSWGGGVSQPQHF.

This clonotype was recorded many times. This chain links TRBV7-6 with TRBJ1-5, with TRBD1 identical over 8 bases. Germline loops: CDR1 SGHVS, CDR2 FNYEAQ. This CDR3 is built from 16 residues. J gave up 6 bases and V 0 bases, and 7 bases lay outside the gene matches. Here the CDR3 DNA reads TGTGCCAGCAGCTTAGCCGGGCCAGGGGGCATTCAGCCCCAGCATTTT. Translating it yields CASSLAGPGGIQPQHF.

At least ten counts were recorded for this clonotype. The CDR3 sequence is CASSPTGDRGSAFF. The CDR3 DNA is TGTGCCAGCAGCCCCACCGGGGACAGGGGGTCCGCCTTCTTT. The chain uses TRBV11-2 and TRBJ1-1; TRBD1 agrees at 11 bases. J gave up 14 bases and V 5 bases, and 13 bases lay outside the gene matches. Germline V lookup: CDR1 SGHAT, CDR2 FQNNGV. The CDR3 spans 14 residues.

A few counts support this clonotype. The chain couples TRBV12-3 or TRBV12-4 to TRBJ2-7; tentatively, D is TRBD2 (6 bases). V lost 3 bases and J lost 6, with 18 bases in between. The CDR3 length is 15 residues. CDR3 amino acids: CASSFGVTSRAEQYF. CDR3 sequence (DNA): TGTGCCAGCAGTTTTGGTGTCACTAGCCGGGCCGAGCAGTACTTC.

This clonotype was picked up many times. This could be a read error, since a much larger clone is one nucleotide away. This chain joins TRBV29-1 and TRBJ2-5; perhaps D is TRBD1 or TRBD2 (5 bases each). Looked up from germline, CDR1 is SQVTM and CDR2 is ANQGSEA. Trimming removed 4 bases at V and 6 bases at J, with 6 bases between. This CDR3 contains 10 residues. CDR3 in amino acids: CSVGGKTQYF. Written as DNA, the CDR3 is TGCAGCGTTGGGGGGAAGACCCAGTACTTC. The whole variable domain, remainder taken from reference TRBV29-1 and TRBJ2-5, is SAVISQKPSRDICQRGTSLTIQCQVDSQVTMMFWYRQQPGQSLTLIATANQGSEATYESGFVIDKFPISRPNLTFSTLTVSNMSPEDSSIYLCSVGGKTQYFGPGTRLLVL.

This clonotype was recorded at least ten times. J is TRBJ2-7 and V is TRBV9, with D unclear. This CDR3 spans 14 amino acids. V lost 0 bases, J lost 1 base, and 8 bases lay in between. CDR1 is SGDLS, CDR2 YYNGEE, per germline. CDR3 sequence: CASSVGSSSYEQYF. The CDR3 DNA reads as TGTGCCAGCAGCGTAGGTAGCTCATCCTACGAGCAGTACTTC.

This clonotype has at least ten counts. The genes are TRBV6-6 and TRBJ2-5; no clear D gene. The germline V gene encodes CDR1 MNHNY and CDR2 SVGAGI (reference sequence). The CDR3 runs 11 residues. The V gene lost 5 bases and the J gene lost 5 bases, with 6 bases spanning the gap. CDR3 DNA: TGTGCCAGCAGTAAAAGCGAGACCCAGTACTTC. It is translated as CASSKSETQYF.

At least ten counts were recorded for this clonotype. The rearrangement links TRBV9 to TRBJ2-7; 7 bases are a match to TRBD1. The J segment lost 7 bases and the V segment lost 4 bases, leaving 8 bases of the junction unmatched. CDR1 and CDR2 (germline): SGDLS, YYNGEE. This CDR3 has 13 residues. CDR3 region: CASSHRQGGEQYF. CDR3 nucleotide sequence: TGTGCCAGCAGCCATCGACAGGGCGGAGAGCAGTACTTC.

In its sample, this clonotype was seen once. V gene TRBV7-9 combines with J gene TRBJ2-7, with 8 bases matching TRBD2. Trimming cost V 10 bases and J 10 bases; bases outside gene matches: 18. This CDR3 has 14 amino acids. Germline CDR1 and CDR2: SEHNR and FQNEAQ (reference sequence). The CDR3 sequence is CATSLGLAPTRQYF. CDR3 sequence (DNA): TGTGCCACGTCCCTCGGACTAGCCCCTACGAGACAGTACTTC.

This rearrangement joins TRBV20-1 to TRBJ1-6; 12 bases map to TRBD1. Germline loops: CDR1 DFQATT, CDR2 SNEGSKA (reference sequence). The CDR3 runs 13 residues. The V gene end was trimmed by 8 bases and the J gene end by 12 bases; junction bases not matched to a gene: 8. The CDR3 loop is CSPKGTGGGPLHF. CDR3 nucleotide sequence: TGCAGTCCCAAGGGGACAGGGGGCGGACCCCTCCACTTT.

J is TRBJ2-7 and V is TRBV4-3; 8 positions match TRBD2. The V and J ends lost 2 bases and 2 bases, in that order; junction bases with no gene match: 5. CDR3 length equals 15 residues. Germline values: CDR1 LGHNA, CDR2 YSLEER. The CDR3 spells CASSQIFGGAYEQYF. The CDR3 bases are TGCGCCAGCAGCCAAATCTTCGGGGGGGCCTACGAGCAGTACTTC.

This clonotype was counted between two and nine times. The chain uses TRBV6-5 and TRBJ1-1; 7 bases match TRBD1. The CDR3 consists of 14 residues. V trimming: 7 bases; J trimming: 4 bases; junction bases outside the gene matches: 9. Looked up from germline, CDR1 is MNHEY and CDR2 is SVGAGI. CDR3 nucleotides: TGTGCCAGCAAAGTACAGGGGCCGGCCACTGAAGCTTTCTTT. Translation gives CASKVQGPATEAFF.

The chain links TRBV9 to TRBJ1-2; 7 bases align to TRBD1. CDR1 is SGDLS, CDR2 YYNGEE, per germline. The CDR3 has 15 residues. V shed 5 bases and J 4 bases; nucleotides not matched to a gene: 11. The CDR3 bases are TGTGCCAGCAGAGATAGGTCAGGGGGACCCTATGGCTACACCTTC. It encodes CASRDRSGGPYGYTF.

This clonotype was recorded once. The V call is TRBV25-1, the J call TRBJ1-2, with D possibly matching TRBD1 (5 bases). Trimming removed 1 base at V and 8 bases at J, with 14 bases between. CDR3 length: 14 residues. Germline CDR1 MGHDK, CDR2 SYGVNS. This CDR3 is CASSEFPGLEGYTF. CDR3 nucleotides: TGTGCCAGCAGTGAATTCCCGGGGCTAGAGGGCTACACCTTC.

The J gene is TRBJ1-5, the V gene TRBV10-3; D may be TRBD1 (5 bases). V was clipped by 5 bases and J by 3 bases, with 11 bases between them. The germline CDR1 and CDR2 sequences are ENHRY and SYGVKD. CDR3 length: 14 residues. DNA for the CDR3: TGTGCCATCAGTACTGGGGGTTACAATCAGCCCCAGCATTTT. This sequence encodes CAISTGGYNQPQHF.

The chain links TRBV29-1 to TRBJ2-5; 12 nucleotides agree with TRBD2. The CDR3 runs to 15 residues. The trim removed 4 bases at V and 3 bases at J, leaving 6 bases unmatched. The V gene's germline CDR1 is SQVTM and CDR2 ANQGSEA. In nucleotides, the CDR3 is TGCAGCGTTGTCCTAGCGGGAGGGCGGGAAGAGACCCAGTACTTC. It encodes CSVVLAGGREETQYF.

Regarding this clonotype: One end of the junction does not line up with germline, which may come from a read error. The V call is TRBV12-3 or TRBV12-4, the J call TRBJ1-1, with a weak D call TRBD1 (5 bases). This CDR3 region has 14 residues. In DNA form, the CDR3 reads TGTGCCAGCAGTCGGTACAGGACCAACACTGAATCTTTCTTT. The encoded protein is CASSRYRTNTESFF.

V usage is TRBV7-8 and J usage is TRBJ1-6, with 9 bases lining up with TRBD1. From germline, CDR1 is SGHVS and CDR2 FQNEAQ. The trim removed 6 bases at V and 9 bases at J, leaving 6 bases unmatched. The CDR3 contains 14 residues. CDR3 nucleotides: TGTGCCAGCAGGTCTGGGACAGGGCGTTCACCCCTCCACTTT. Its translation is CASRSGTGRSPLHF.

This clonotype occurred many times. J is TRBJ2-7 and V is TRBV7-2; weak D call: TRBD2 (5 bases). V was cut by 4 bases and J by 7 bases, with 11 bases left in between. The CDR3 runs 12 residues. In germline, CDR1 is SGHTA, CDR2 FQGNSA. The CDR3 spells CASSSLSGEQYF. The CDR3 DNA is TGTGCCAGCAGCTCGCTTTCGGGGGAGCAGTACTTC.

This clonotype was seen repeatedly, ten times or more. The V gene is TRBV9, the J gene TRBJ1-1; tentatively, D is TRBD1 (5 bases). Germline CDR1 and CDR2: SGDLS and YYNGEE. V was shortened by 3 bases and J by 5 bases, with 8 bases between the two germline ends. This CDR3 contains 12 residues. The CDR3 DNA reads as TGTGCCAGCAGCGGACAGAGAACTGAAGCTTTCTTT. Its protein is CASSGQRTEAFF.